The 21 T cell receptor beta chains reported below all come from one sample, sequenced in a study of T cells in Graves' hyperthyroidism and ophthalmopathy. Amplification targeted TCR beta CDR3 regions from RNA transcripts. The HTBI primer set was used in a first-round RT-PCR of the TCR CDR3. MiXCR, run by TCRdb on the multiplex PCR reads, gives a single entry per CDR3 protein. Seen here are more than 300,000 distinct CDR3 sequences, about 18% observed once, and the top ten hold 30% to 35%. Material: blood. All receptors derive from a woman in her 30s with Graves' hyperthyroidism that later progressed to Graves' ophthalmopathy.

Turning to this clonotype: This may come from a read error, since a much larger clone is one base off. For the CDR3, the DNA is TGCGCCAGCAGCTTGATGGGTTCTGAGACCCAGTACTTC. Its translation is CASSLMGSETQYF. The chain has TRBV5-1 and TRBJ2-5; D is undetermined. Germline CDR1 and CDR2: SGHRS and YFSETQ. Trimming removed 1 base at V and 5 bases at J, with 9 bases between. This CDR3 has 13 amino acids.

The table lists this clonotype with many counts. The chain joins TRBV12-3 or TRBV12-4 to TRBJ1-1; the D gene is possibly TRBD1 (6 bases). This CDR3 contains 13 residues. Trimming left V 8 bases short and J 4 bases short, with 14 bases between. CDR3 coding DNA: TGTGCCAGCCAAAAAATGACAGGCACTGAAGCTTTCTTT. It codes for CASQKMTGTEAFF.

This clonotype was seen many times. The V gene is TRBV12-3 or TRBV12-4, the J gene TRBJ2-5, with 8 bases lining up with TRBD2. Trimming removed 3 bases from V and 2 bases from J; junction bases left unmatched: 5. The CDR3 spans 15 residues. As DNA, the CDR3 is TGTGCCAGCAGTTTCAAACTAGCGGCACAAGAGACCCAGTACTTC. Translation gives CASSFKLAAQETQYF.

This clonotype was observed at least ten times. The chain joins TRBV2 to TRBJ2-1; D gene uncertain. CDR3 length: 13 amino acids. The V end lost 10 bases, the J end lost 0 bases, and 10 bases lay between the germline ends. CDR1 and CDR2 (germline): SNHLY, FYNNEI. In DNA form, the CDR3 reads TGTGCCACGGTGAAGAGCTCCTACAATGAGCAGTTCTTC. It codes for CATVKSSYNEQFF. The complete variable domain, with remaining parts taken from reference TRBV2 and TRBJ2-1, reads EPEVTQTPSHQVTQMGQEVILRCVPISNHLYFYWYRQILGQKVEFLVSFYNNEISEKSEIFDDQFSVERPDGSNFTLKIRSTKLEDSAMYFCATVKSSYNEQFFGPGTRLTVL.

This clonotype was observed a handful of times. V usage is TRBV30 and J usage is TRBJ1-4, with unresolved D. The ends were cut back, 2 bases at V and 8 bases at J, with 15 bases in the middle. Germline-derived CDR1 and CDR2 are GTSNPN and SVGIG (reference sequence). This CDR3 spans 14 amino acids. The CDR3 region is CAWSSTSLGEKLFF. CDR3 nucleotide sequence: TGTGCCTGGAGTTCGACGAGCTTGGGAGAAAAACTGTTTTTT. The whole variable domain, filled in from reference TRBV30 and TRBJ1-4, reads SQTIHQWPATLVQPVGSPLSLECTVEGTSNPNLYWYRQAAGRGLQLLFYSVGIGQISSEVPQNLSASRPQDRQFILSSKKLLLSDSGFYLCAWSSTSLGEKLFFGSGTQLSVL.

This clonotype was recorded many times. The chain links TRBV20-1 to TRBJ2-1, with D possibly matching TRBD2 (6 bases). V lost 0 bases, J lost 3 bases, and 24 bases lay in between. The germline V gene encodes CDR1 DFQATT and CDR2 SNEGSKA (reference sequence). This CDR3 spans 19 amino acids. The DNA of the CDR3 is TGCAGTGCTAGAGATCGTCGGCGGCGGGACCGAATAAACTACAATGAGCAGTTCTTC. Translated, it gives CSARDRRRRDRINYNEQFF.

The chain combines TRBV10-3 with TRBJ1-4, with D tentatively TRBD1 (5 bases). This CDR3 contains 13 residues. V was pared by 6 bases and J by 13 bases, with 18 bases between. Germline V CDR1 and CDR2: ENHRY, SYGVKD. This chain's CDR3 is CAISAEPGGTLFF. The CDR3 nucleotides are TGTGCCATCAGCGCCGAACCGGGCGGGACACTGTTTTTT.

This clonotype occurred a few times. Possible read error: a much larger clone is one base away. The chain has TRBV30 and TRBJ2-7; D call uncertain. Looked up from germline, CDR1 is GTSNPN and CDR2 is SVGIG (reference sequence). V lost 5 bases and J 2 bases, leaving 10 bases between the germline ends. The CDR3 consists of 12 residues. Here the CDR3 DNA reads TGTGCCTGGGGTAACGATCCCTACGAGCAGTACTTC. It translates to CAWGNDPYEQYF. Supplemented by reference TRBV30 and TRBJ2-7, the full variable domain reads SQTIHQWPATLVQPVGSPLSLECTVEGTSNPNLYWYRQAAGRGLQLLFYSVGIGQISSEVPQNLSASRPQDRQFILSSKKLLLSDSGFYLCAWGNDPYEQYFGPGTRLTVT.

This clonotype was recorded at least ten times. CDR3: CASSIGQGNQPQHF. CDR3 nucleotides: TGTGCCAGCAGTATCGGACAGGGCAATCAGCCCCAGCATTTT. The J gene is TRBJ1-5, the V gene TRBV2; TRBD1 aligns across 7 bases. The CDR3 runs 14 residues. The V and J ends lost 5 bases and 2 bases, in that order; junction bases with no gene match: 3. The germline CDR1 and CDR2 sequences are SNHLY and FYNNEI.

This clonotype was recorded many times. The chain combines TRBV9 with TRBJ2-1; 13 bases map to TRBD2. The J segment lost 6 bases and the V segment lost 0 bases, leaving 12 bases of the junction unmatched. The CDR3 totals 19 residues. Germline CDR1 and CDR2: SGDLS and YYNGEE. CDR3 amino acids: CASSVGLGSRTSGSNEQFF. CDR3 nucleotides: TGTGCCAGCAGCGTAGGTCTGGGCTCGCGGACTAGCGGGAGCAATGAGCAGTTCTTC.

This clonotype has a count of ten or more. Here the CDR3 reads CASSPIGFVTEAFF. CDR3 sequence (DNA): TGTGCCAGCAGTCCGATTGGTTTCGTCACTGAAGCTTTCTTT. The V call is TRBV6-2 or TRBV6-3, the J call TRBJ1-1; D is ambiguous. V lost 5 bases and J lost 4, with 14 bases in between. Germline-derived CDR1 and CDR2 are MNHEY and SVGEGT. The CDR3 sequence is 14 residues long.

This clonotype was recorded at least ten times. It may be a read error: a sequence one base away is much more abundant. This rearrangement joins TRBV27 to TRBJ2-2; 13 bases fit TRBD2. J gave up 1 base and V 1 base, and 3 bases lay outside the gene matches. CDR3 size: 18 residues. Looked up from germline, CDR1 is MNHEY and CDR2 is SMNVEV (reference sequence). CDR3 bases: TGTGCCAGCAGTTTATGGACTAGCGGGGGCCTGAACACCGGGGAGCTGTTTTTT. Its translation: CASSLWTSGGLNTGELFF.

This clonotype showed up many times. This sequence joins TRBV5-8 and TRBJ1-2; 7 positions agree with TRBD1. Germline V CDR1 and CDR2: SGHTS, YDEGEE. V dropped 5 bases and J dropped 5; count of bases not matched to a gene: 15. The length of the CDR3 is 16 residues. This chain's CDR3 is CASRLTGEAAPYGYTF. CDR3 bases: TGTGCCAGCAGACTTACAGGGGAGGCCGCCCCGTATGGCTACACCTTC.

This clonotype showed up many times. This chain connects TRBV7-6 to TRBJ2-7; D possibly corresponds to TRBD2 (5 bases). V was clipped by 1 base and J by 5 bases, with 12 bases between them. CDR1 is SGHVS and CDR2 is FNYEAQ in the germline V gene. The CDR3 consists of 14 residues. CDR3 coding DNA: TGTGCCAGCAGCTTAGATCGGGGAACCCACGAGCAGTACTTC. It is translated as CASSLDRGTHEQYF.

The chain is built from TRBV24-1 and TRBJ2-7; maybe TRBD2 (5 bases). Germline CDR1 KGHDR, CDR2 SFDVKD. This CDR3 has 13 residues. Trimming removed 5 bases from V and 6 bases from J, with 13 bases in between. The CDR3 nucleotides read TGTGCCACCAGTGGTCCAGCGGCCACCGAGCAGTACTTC. Its protein is CATSGPAATEQYF.

The sample holds a few counts of this clonotype. The CDR3 here is CASSLSGTENAYEQYF. CDR3 nucleotides: TGTGCCAGCAGTTTGTCCGGGACAGAAAACGCCTACGAGCAGTACTTC. This rearrangement joins TRBV12-3 or TRBV12-4 to TRBJ2-7; 7 nucleotides agree with TRBD1. CDR3 length: 16 amino acids. Trimming at V came to 3 bases and at J to 2 bases, leaving 10 bases not matched to a gene.

This clonotype was detected ten times or more. The chain has TRBV9 and TRBJ2-2, with D hard to call. The CDR3 runs to 16 residues. The V gene's germline CDR1 is SGDLS and CDR2 YYNGEE. Trimming left V 4 bases short and J 1 base short, with 14 bases between. CDR3 loop: CASSFLGSLNTGELFF. CDR3 DNA: TGTGCCAGCAGCTTCCTTGGTAGCCTGAACACCGGGGAGCTGTTTTTT.

CDR3 sequence (DNA): TGCGCCAGCAGCATAGGGACCCTTGGAGGAGAGACCCAGTACTTC. It yields the protein CASSIGTLGGETQYF. V and J are TRBV5-1 and TRBJ2-5; D possibly uses TRBD1 or TRBD2 (5 bases each). This CDR3 region has 15 residues. Per the germline V gene, CDR1 is SGHRS and CDR2 is YFSETQ. The V and J ends lost 4 bases and 4 bases respectively, with 17 bases between them.

The rearrangement joins TRBV4-1 to TRBJ2-2, with 11 bases that match TRBD2. V shed 2 bases, J shed 4 bases, and the junction held 0 bases outside the gene matches. Germline lookup yields CDR1 MGHRA and CDR2 YSYEKL. CDR3 size: 15 residues. The CDR3 reads CASSQLAGGTGELFF. The CDR3 region has the DNA TGCGCCAGCAGCCAACTAGCGGGGGGCACCGGGGAGCTGTTTTTT.

The chain combines TRBV15 with TRBJ2-2; D not resolved. V shed 0 bases and J shed 6 bases, with 5 bases lying between them. The length of the CDR3 is 13 residues. CDR1 is LNHNV and CDR2 is YYDKDF in the germline V gene (reference sequence). The CDR3 here is CATSRDLSGELFF. The CDR3, as DNA: TGTGCCACCAGCAGAGATCTGTCCGGGGAGCTGTTTTTT.

This clonotype occurred many times. The CDR3 region is CASSLVLGGWSKNEQFF. In nucleotides, the CDR3 is TGTGCCAGCAGCTTAGTTCTGGGGGGTTGGTCAAAAAATGAGCAGTTCTTC. The chain has TRBV11-2 and TRBJ2-1; tentative D call: TRBD2 (6 bases). V was shortened by 1 base and J by 7 bases, with 20 bases between the two germline ends. The CDR3 covers 17 residues. Germline lookup yields CDR1 SGHAT and CDR2 FQNNGV.